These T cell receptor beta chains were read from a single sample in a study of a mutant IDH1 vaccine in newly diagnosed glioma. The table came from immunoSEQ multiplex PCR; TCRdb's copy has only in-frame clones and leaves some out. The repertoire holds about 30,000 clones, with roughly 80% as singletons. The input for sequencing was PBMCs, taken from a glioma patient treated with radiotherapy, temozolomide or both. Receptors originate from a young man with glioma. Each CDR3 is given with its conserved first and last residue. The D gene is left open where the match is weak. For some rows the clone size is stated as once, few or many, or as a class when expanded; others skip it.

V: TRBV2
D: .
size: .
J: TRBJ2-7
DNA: TGTGCCAGCAATGACAGAAGGGGCACCTACGAGCAGTACTTC
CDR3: CASNDRRGTYEQYF

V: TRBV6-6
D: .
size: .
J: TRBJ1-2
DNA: TGTGCCAGCAGTTACCGGGACCGCGCCGATGGCTACACCTTC
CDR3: CASSYRDRADGYTF

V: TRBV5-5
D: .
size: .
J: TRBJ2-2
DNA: TGTGCCAGCAGCTTGCGGGGAGGCACCGGGGAGCTGTTTTTT
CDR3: CASSLRGGTGELFF

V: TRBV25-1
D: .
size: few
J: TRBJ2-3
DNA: TGTGCCAGCAGTGAAGTAGGGGTCACAGATACGCAGTATTTT
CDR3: CASSEVGVTDTQYF

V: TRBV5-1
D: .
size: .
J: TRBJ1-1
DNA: TGCGCCAGCAGCTTGGCCGTCCGAACAGGGAACACTGAAGCTTTCTTT
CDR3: CASSLAVRTGNTEAFF

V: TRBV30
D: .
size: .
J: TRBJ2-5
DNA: TGTGCCTGGAGCATGGGGGATCAAGAGACCCAGTACTTC
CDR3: CAWSMGDQETQYF

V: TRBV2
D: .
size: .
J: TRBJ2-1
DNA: TGTGCCAGCAGTGGGCTCTACCGATCGGGGCAGTTCTTC
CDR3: CASSGLYRSGQFF

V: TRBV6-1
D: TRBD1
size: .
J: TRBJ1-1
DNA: TGTGCCACGACAGGGCGGGTGAACACTGAAGCTTTCTTT
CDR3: CATTGRVNTEAFF

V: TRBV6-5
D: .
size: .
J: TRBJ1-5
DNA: TGTGCCAGCAGTGAAGACGATAGCAATCAGCCCCAGCATTTT
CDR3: CASSEDDSNQPQHF

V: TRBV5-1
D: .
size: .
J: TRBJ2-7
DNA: TGCGCCAGCAGACCGGACATGGTGGGCTACTACGAGCAGTACTTC
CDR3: CASRPDMVGYYEQYF

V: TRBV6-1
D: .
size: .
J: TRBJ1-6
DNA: TGTGCCAGCAGTGAAGTAAGGGTTGCTTCACCCCTCCACTTT
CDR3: CASSEVRVASPLHF

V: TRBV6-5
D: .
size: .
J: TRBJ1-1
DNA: TGTGCCAGCAGCCCAGGGACCGACACTGAAGCTTTCTTT
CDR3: CASSPGTDTEAFF

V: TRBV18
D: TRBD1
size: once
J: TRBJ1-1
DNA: TGTGCCAGCTCACCATTACGGGACAGGGACAACACTGAAGCTTTCTTT
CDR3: CASSPLRDRDNTEAFF

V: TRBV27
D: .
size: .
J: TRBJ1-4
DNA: TGTGCCAGCAGTCTGGTTCAGAATGAAAAACTGTTTTTT
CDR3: CASSLVQNEKLFF

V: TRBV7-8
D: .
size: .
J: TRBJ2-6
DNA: TGTGCCAGCAGCCTCCATTCGGCAAGGGTCTCTGGGGCCAACGTCCTGACTTTC
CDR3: CASSLHSARVSGANVLTF

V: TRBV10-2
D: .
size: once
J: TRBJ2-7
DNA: TGCGCCAGCCGTTTGAACCCGGACTATCTCTACGAGCAGTACTTC
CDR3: CASRLNPDYLYEQYF

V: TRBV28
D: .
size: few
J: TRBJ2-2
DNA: TGTGCCAGCAGTATAAGAACCGGGGAGCTGTTTTTT
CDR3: CASSIRTGELFF

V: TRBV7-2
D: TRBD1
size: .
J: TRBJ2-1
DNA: TGTGCCAGCAGCTCGACAGGGGGACGAAACAATGAGCAGTTCTTC
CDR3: CASSSTGGRNNEQFF

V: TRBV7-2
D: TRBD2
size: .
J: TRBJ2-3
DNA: TGTGCCAGCAGCTTTCATAGCGGGGGGCGCACAGATACGCAGTATTTT
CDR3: CASSFHSGGRTDTQYF

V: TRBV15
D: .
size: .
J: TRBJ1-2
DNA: TGTGCCACCAACCCGGGCCTTTCTTCGGGCTATGGCTACACCTTC
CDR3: CATNPGLSSGYGYTF